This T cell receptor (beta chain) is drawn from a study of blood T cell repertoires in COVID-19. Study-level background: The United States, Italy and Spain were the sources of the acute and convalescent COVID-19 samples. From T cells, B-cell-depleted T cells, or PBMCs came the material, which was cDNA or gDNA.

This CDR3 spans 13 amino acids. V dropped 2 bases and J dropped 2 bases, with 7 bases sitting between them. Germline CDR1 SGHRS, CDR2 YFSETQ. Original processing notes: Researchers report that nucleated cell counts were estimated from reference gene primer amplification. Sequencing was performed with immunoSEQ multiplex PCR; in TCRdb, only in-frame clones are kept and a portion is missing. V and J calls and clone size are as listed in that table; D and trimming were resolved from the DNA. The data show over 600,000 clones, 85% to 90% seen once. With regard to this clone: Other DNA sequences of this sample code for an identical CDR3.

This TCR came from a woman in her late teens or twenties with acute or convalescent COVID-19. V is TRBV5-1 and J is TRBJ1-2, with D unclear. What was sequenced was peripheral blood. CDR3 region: CASSLSQNYGYTF. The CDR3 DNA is TGCGCCAGCAGCTTAAGTCAGAACTATGGCTACACCTTC.